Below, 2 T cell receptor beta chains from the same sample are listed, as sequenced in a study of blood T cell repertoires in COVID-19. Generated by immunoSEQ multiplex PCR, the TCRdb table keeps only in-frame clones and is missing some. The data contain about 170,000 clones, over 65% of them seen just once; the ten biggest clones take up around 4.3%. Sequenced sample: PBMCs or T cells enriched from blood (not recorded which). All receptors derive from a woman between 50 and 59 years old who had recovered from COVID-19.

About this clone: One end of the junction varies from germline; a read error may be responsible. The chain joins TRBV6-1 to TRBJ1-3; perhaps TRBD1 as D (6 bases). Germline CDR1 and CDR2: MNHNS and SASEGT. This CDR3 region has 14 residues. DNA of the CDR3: TGTGCCAGCAGTGAACGAGGCAGGGGAACCACCATATATTTT. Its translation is CASSERGRGTTIYF.

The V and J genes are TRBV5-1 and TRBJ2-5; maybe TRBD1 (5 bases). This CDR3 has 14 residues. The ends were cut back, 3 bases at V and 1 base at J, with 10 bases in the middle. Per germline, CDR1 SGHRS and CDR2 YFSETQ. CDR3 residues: CASSSGHLQETQYF. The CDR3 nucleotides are TGCGCCAGCAGCTCCGGACACCTCCAAGAGACCCAGTACTTC.